This T cell receptor (beta chain) was sequenced during a study of beta chain features in type 1 diabetes. On the study more broadly: Examination spanned 100 million to 130 million sorted cells from all samples. Broader study findings: In cDNA sequencing, cells with high TCR expression could be over-represented. Among all four CD4+ subsets, Type 1 diabetes patients had TCRB CDR3s that were moderately but significantly shorter.

Germline CDR1 is SNHLY and CDR2 is FYNNEI. V was trimmed by 2 bases and J by 4 bases, leaving 21 bases between them. This CDR3 has 17 amino acids. cDNA synthesis used the whole RNA isolate, giving expressed TCRB sequences. Only in-frame clones appear in the TCRdb table, and some are missing; sequencing was by immunoSEQ multiplex PCR. The table lists roughly 330,000 clones, approximately 12% of them singletons, with over 0.014% in the top ten. About this clone: What it binds is not known.

Input material: naive CD4+ T cells from blood. The rearrangement links TRBV2 to TRBJ2-7, with a possible D match to TRBD2 (6 bases). The TCR was taken from a woman between 18 and 30 years old with type 1 diabetes. This CDR3 is CASSERDPGRGEYEQYF. CDR3 in DNA: TGTGCCAGCAGTGAACGGGACCCCGGGCGGGGAGAATACGAGCAGTACTTC.